This TCR beta chain emerged from a study of T cells and Merkel cell carcinoma outcomes. With 0 bases clipped from V and 4 bases from J, the junction kept 5 bases outside the gene matches. The V gene's germline CDR1 is SGHRS and CDR2 YFSETQ. The CDR3 sequence is 15 residues long. Here immunoSEQ multiplex PCR was the method, and the copy in TCRdb shows in-frame clones only, minus some. This table holds roughly 3,100 clones, about 75% found once. This sequence joins TRBV5-1 and TRBJ2-7, with 9 nucleotides matching TRBD1. Sample: tumor tissue from Merkel cell carcinoma. This receptor was identified in a human donor with Merkel cell carcinoma. The CDR3 reads CASSLAWTGVYEQYF. The CDR3 nucleotides read TGCGCCAGCAGCTTGGCTTGGACAGGGGTTTACGAGCAGTACTTC. Looking up the rest from reference TRBV5-1 and TRBJ2-7 gives the full variable domain: KAGVTQTPRYLIKTRGQQVTLSCSPISGHRSVSWYQQTPGQGLQFLFEYFSETQRNKGNFPGRFSGRQFSNSRSEMNVSTLELGDSALYLCASSLAWTGVYEQYFGPGTRLTVT.